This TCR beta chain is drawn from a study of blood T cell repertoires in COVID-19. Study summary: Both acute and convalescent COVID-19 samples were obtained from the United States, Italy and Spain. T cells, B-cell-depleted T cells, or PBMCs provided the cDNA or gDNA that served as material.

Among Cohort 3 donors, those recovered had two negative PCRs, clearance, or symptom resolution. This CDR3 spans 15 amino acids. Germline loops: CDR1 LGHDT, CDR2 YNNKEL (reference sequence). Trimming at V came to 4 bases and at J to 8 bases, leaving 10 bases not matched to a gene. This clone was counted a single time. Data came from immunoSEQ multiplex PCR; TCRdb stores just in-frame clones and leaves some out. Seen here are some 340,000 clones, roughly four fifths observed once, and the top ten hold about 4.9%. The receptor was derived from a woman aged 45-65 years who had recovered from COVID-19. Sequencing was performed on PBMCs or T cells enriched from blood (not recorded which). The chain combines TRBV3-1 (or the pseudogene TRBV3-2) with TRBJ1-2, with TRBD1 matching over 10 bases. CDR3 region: CASSPKGQGLRGYTF. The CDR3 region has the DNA TGTGCCAGCAGCCCCAAGGGACAGGGGTTGCGGGGCTACACCTTC.